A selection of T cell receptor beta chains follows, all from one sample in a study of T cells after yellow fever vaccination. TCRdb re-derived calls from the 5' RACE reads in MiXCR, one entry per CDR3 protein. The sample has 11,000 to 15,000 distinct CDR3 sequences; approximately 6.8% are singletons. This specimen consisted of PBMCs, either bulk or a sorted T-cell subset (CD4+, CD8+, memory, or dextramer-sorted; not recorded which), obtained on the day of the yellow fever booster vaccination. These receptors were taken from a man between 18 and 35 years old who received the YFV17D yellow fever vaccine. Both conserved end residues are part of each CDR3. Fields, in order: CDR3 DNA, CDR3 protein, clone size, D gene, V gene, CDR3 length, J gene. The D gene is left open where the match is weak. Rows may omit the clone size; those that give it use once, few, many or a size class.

TGTGCCAGCAGCTTAGATAGAGGTGCTGAAGCTTTCTTT	CASSLDRGAEAFF	many	-	TRBV7-9	13	TRBJ1-1
TGCGCCAGCAGCTTGGACGGGGAGACCTACAATGAGCAGTTCTTC	CASSLDGETYNEQFF	medium-sized	-	TRBV5-1	15	TRBJ2-1
TGCGCCAGCCAAGACAGGGGTAGCCAAAGTGAGCAGTTCTTC	CASQDRGSQSEQFF	-	TRBD1	TRBV5-1	14	TRBJ2-1
TGTGCCAGCAGCTCGTACACCAGTAACTATGGCTACACCTTC	CASSSYTSNYGYTF	-	-	TRBV7-2	14	TRBJ1-2
TGTGCCAGCAGCCCGACTAGCGGGCAAGAGACCCAGTACTTC	CASSPTSGQETQYF	many	TRBD2	TRBV7-2	14	TRBJ2-5
TGTGCCAGCAGCATACTAGCGGGGACCGGGGAGCTGTTTTTT	CASSILAGTGELFF	many	TRBD2	TRBV2	14	TRBJ2-2
TGCAGTGCTACGAAATCCCAGGGATCGCATGAGCAGTTCTTC	CSATKSQGSHEQFF	medium-sized	-	TRBV20-1	14	TRBJ2-1
TGTGCCAGCAGGGGCCGGGGGGAGTTTTATAATTCACCCCTCCACTTT	CASRGRGEFYNSPLHF	many	-	TRBV5-6	16	TRBJ1-6
TGTGCCAGCAGCATCGGACGGCACTATGGCTACACCTTC	CASSIGRHYGYTF	many	-	TRBV5-4	13	TRBJ1-2
TGTGCCAGCAGCCCAATCCGAGGGAGGGTAGGGACCCAGTACTTC	CASSPIRGRVGTQYF	-	TRBD2	TRBV7-2	15	TRBJ2-5
TGTGCCAGCAGGACCGGGGGCTCTTATGGCTACACCTTC	CASRTGGSYGYTF	many	-	TRBV2	13	TRBJ1-2
TGCGCCAGCAGCCTACAGGGGAATACAGCAGATACGCAGTATTTT	CASSLQGNTADTQYF	medium-sized	TRBD1	TRBV4-3	15	TRBJ2-3
TGTGCCACCAGTGATCCCCGGCGGGGGGGAGGAAACATTCAGTACTTC	CATSDPRRGGGNIQYF	medium-sized	TRBD2	TRBV24-1	16	TRBJ2-4
TGTGCCAGCAGTTTAGGTGGTCCTATTCAAGAGACCCAGTACTTC	CASSLGGPIQETQYF	medium-sized	-	TRBV12-3/TRBV12-4	15	TRBJ2-5
TGTGCCAGCAGCAGGGGACAGGGTTCCATTCGCAATCAGCCCCAGCATTTT	CASSRGQGSIRNQPQHF	many	TRBD1	TRBV5-8	17	TRBJ1-5
TGTGCCAGCAGTATGGGGGGACATCAGCCCCAGCATTTT	CASSMGGHQPQHF	many	-	TRBV12-3/TRBV12-4	13	TRBJ1-5
TGTGCCAGCAGCGGACACCATACAGATACGCAGTATTTT	CASSGHHTDTQYF	many	-	TRBV6-2/TRBV6-3	13	TRBJ2-3
TGCGCCGCTGGACAGATGAACACTGAAGCTTTCTTT	CAAGQMNTEAFF	many	-	TRBV10-2	12	TRBJ1-1
TGCGCCAGCAGCTTGGCACAGAACACCGGGGAGCTGTTTTTT	CASSLAQNTGELFF	medium-sized	-	TRBV5-1	14	TRBJ2-2
TGTGCCAGCAGAATAACCGGGACAGATTACAATGAGCAGTTCTTC	CASRITGTDYNEQFF	many	TRBD1	TRBV7-2	15	TRBJ2-1
TGTGCCACCCAGGATGCTGGAGAGACCCAGTACTTC	CATQDAGETQYF	medium-sized	-	TRBV2	12	TRBJ2-5
TGTGCCAGCAGCCAAGTGGAACTAGCGGGGGGGCCAGATACGCAGTATTTT	CASSQVELAGGPDTQYF	many	TRBD2	TRBV4-2	17	TRBJ2-3
TGTGCCACCAGTGACACATCCGCTAGCGGGGGCCTAAGCTCCTACAATGAGCAGTTCTTC	CATSDTSASGGLSSYNEQFF	medium-sized	TRBD2	TRBV24-1	20	TRBJ2-1
TGTGCCAGCAGCTTAGCCGGGACGGCTGGAAACACCATATATTTT	CASSLAGTAGNTIYF	medium-sized	-	TRBV11-2	15	TRBJ1-3
TGTGCCTGGAGTGTGGCTTTGAGCACTGAAGCTTTCTTT	CAWSVALSTEAFF	medium-sized	-	TRBV30	13	TRBJ1-1
TGTGCCAGCAGTGAGCAGGGTGGGAACACCGGGGAGCTGTTTTTT	CASSEQGGNTGELFF	many	-	TRBV2	15	TRBJ2-2
TGTGCCAGCAGCTTCCAGGGGGCCAAAAACATTCAGTACTTC	CASSFQGAKNIQYF	many	-	TRBV7-2	14	TRBJ2-4
TGTGCCAGCACTGGGGGACCTTGGGGCCCTGGCTACACCTTC	CASTGGPWGPGYTF	many	-	TRBV28	14	TRBJ1-2
TGCGCCAGCAGCCCGACAGGGAGCTCCTATAATTCACCCCTCCACTTT	CASSPTGSSYNSPLHF	many	TRBD1	TRBV5-1	16	TRBJ1-6
TGCAGTGCCACCGGGGACAGGGGGCTGAATCAGCCCCAGCATTTT	CSATGDRGLNQPQHF	many	TRBD1	TRBV20-1	15	TRBJ1-5
TGTGCCAGCAGCCGGGGGTCATATGGCTACACCTTC	CASSRGSYGYTF	many	-	TRBV14	12	TRBJ1-2
TGCAGCGTTGAAACCCAGGGGGCTGGGCAGCCCCAGCATTTT	CSVETQGAGQPQHF	many	TRBD1	TRBV29-1	14	TRBJ1-5
TGTGCCAGCAGCTTACGCGGGGGCAAAGAGACCCAGTACTTC	CASSLRGGKETQYF	-	-	TRBV7-2	14	TRBJ2-5
TGTGCCAGCAGTTTGGATAGCGGACCCACAGATACGCAGTATTTT	CASSLDSGPTDTQYF	-	-	TRBV27	15	TRBJ2-3
TGTGCCTCAGTCGGGGGTGAAAAACTGTTTTTT	CASVGGEKLFF	many	-	TRBV2	11	TRBJ1-4
TGTGCCAGCAGTTCCGGACAGGGCGGGAATTCACCCCTCCACTTT	CASSSGQGGNSPLHF	many	TRBD1	TRBV12-3/TRBV12-4	15	TRBJ1-6
TGTGCCAGCAGCGTAGATCAGGGAAGGTATGGCTACACCTTC	CASSVDQGRYGYTF	many	-	TRBV9	14	TRBJ1-2
TGCGCCAGCAGCTTGGAGCGGGGAGATACGCAGTATTTT	CASSLERGDTQYF	medium-sized	TRBD2	TRBV5-1	13	TRBJ2-3
TGCGCCAGCAGCTTGGTTTCCGGGGGCGAGCAGTACTTC	CASSLVSGGEQYF	many	-	TRBV5-1	13	TRBJ2-7
TGTGCCAGCAGCCACGCGCTCTATGGCTACACCTTC	CASSHALYGYTF	medium-sized	-	TRBV3-1	12	TRBJ1-2
TGCGCCAGCAGTGGGGGAGTGAACACTGAAGCTTTCTTT	CASSGGVNTEAFF	many	-	TRBV10-2	13	TRBJ1-1
TGTGCCAGCAGTTTAACGGGTACGCAGTATTTT	CASSLTGTQYF	many	-	TRBV12-3/TRBV12-4	11	TRBJ2-3
TGCGCCAGCAGCTTGTTGCAGGTACAAGAGACCCAGTACTTC	CASSLLQVQETQYF	few	-	TRBV5-1	14	TRBJ2-5
TGCAGTGGGGGGCCCTCTAGCACAGATACGCAGTATTTT	CSGGPSSTDTQYF	many	-	TRBV20-1	13	TRBJ2-3
TGTGCCAGCTCACCATATATGACAGGGTTTGCTAGCACAGATACGCAGTATTTT	CASSPYMTGFASTDTQYF	many	TRBD1	TRBV18	18	TRBJ2-3
TGCGCCAGCAGCGCTTCCGGGAGTGGGGATGAACCTTTCTTT	CASSASGSGDEPFF	-	-	TRBV5-1	14	TRBJ1-1
TGTGCCAGCAGCCAAGATCAGTCCAGGGAAGGCTACACCTTC	CASSQDQSREGYTF	many	-	TRBV3-1	14	TRBJ1-2
TGTGCCAGCAGTTATACCTCCGGAGGACAGCGTCTCACAGATACGCAGTATTTT	CASSYTSGGQRLTDTQYF	-	-	TRBV6-6	18	TRBJ2-3
TGTGCCACTGACGGTTCGGATCGACCAGATACGCAGTATTTT	CATDGSDRPDTQYF	medium-sized	-	TRBV6-2/TRBV6-3	14	TRBJ2-3
TGTGCCAGCAGCCCAAGACTAGTAGGCAAAAACATTCAGTACTTC	CASSPRLVGKNIQYF	-	-	TRBV7-8	15	TRBJ2-4
TGCGCCAGCAGCGACCCGACAGGCCCGCTCAGGGAGCAGTTCTTC	CASSDPTGPLREQFF	many	-	TRBV5-1	15	TRBJ2-1
TGTGCCAGCAGCGCAGTCGCGAACACCGGGGAGCTGTTTTTT	CASSAVANTGELFF	-	-	TRBV7-8	14	TRBJ2-2
TGCAGTGCGAAACAGGGAAGCAATTCACCCCTCCACTTT	CSAKQGSNSPLHF	many	-	TRBV20-1	13	TRBJ1-6